This TCR beta chain was documented in a study of shared T cell receptors in the human thymus. Produced via immunoSEQ multiplex PCR; TCRdb's table is partial and in-frame only. The repertoire holds hundreds of thousands of clones, approximately 90% seen once, with 0.0095% to 0.013% in the top ten. Looked up from germline, CDR1 is MGHRA and CDR2 is YSYEKL. Deletions cut 4 bases from V and 0 bases from J, with 10 bases between. This CDR3 is 15 amino acids long. This sample also appeared in a second study, on human thymus T cells. According to that study: Thymus specimens were resections from corrective heart surgery. Unrelated individuals had highly overlapping thymic repertoires, as reported in related research.

The specimen sequenced was thymocytes. The sequence was collected from a boy younger than two with a congenital heart defect. This chain joins TRBV4-1 and TRBJ1-5; D is unclear. CDR3 bases: TGCGCCAGCAGCCTGAGGTCAAATAGCAATCAGCCCCAGCATTTT. This codes for CASSLRSNSNQPQHF.